This T cell receptor (beta chain) comes out of a study of T-cell memory formation after mild COVID-19. Study at large: Largely donor-specific sequence clusters came from a couple of donors.

Barcoded TCR alpha and TCR beta cDNA libraries with UMIs came from 5'RACE using constant-segment primers. TCRdb analysed the 5' RACE reads with MiXCR anew, one entry per CDR3 protein. The data contain 300,000 or so distinct CDR3 sequences, roughly 15% of them singletons. The CDR3 is 14 residues long. V gave up 6 bases and J gave up 2 bases, with 10 bases separating them. The V gene's germline CDR1 is LNHDA and CDR2 SQIVND (reference sequence). The chain has TRBV19 and TRBJ2-2, with D possibly being TRBD1 or TRBD2 (5 bases each). The source is a young man who had mild COVID-19 (a few samples of this study predate the infection). Cell type and time point are not known. Sample: PBMCs or a T cell subset sorted from them (not recorded which). CDR3: CASRWGSNTGELFF. CDR3 DNA: TGTGCCAGTAGATGGGGGTCCAACACCGGGGAGCTGTTTTTT. Combining the CDR3 with reference TRBV19 and TRBJ2-2 gives the whole variable domain DGGITQSPKYLFRKEGQNVTLSCEQNLNHDAMYWYRQDPGQGLRLIYYSQIVNDFQKGDIAEGYSVSREKKESFPLTVTSAQKNPTAFYLCASRWGSNTGELFFGEGSRLTVL.